The clone carrying this T cell receptor (beta chain) was detected only once. The data were taken from a study of blood T cell repertoires in COVID-19. The table came from immunoSEQ multiplex PCR; TCRdb's copy has only in-frame clones and leaves some out. In the table there are about 24,000 clones, 72% of which are singletons. The V segment lost 8 bases and the J segment 2 bases; nucleotides outside the gene matches: 9. CDR3 length: 15 residues. Per germline, CDR1 MDHEN and CDR2 SYDVKM. This sequence joins TRBV28 and TRBJ2-1; 7 bases agree with TRBD1. Sequences were obtained from peripheral blood. The clonotype originates from a woman older than 75 with acute or convalescent COVID-19. The chain's CDR3 is CASGSQGTTYNEQFF. In DNA, the CDR3 is TGTGCCAGCGGGTCACAGGGGACGACCTACAATGAGCAGTTCTTC.